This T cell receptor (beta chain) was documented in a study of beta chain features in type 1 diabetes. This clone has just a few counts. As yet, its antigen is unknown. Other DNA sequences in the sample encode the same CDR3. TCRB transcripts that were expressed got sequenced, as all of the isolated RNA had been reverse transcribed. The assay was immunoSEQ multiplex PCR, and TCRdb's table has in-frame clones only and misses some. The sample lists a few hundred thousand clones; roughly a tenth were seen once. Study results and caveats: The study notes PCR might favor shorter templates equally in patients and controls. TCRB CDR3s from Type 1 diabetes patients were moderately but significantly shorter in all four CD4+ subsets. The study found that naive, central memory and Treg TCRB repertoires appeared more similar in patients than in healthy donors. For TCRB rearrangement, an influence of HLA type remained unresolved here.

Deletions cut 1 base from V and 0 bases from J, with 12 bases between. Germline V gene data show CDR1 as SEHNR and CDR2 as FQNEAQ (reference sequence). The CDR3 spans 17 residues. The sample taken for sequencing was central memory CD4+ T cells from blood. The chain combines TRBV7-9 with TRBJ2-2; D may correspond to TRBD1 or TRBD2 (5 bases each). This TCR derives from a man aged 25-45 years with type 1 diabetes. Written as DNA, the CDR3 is TGTGCCAGCAGCTTAGTTTCTGGGACGGCGAACACCGGGGAGCTGTTTTTT. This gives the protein CASSLVSGTANTGELFF.